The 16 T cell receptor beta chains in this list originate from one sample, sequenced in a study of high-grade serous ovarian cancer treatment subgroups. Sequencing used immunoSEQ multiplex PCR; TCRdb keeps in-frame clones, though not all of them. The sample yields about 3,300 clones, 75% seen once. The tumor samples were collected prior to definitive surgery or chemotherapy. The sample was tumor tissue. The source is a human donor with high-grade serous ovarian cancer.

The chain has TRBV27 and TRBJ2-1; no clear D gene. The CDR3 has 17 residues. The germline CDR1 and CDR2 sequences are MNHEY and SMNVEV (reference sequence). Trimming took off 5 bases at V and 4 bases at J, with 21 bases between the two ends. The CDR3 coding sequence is TGTGCCAGCAGTAAGACACAGAATTGGGTAAAGTACAATGAGCAGTTCTTC. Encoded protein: CASSKTQNWVKYNEQFF.

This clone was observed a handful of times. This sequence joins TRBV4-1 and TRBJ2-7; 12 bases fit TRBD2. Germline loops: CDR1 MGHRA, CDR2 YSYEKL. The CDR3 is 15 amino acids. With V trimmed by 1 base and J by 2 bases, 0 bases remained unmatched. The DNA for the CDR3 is TGCGCCAGCAGCCAAGGACTAGCGGGAGCCTACGAGCAGTACTTC. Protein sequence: CASSQGLAGAYEQYF.

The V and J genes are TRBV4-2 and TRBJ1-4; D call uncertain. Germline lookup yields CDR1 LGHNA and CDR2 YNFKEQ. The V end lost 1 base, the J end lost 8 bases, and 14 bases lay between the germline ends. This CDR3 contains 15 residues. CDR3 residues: CASSQVTSAREKLFF. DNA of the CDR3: TGTGCCAGCAGCCAAGTTACGTCAGCGAGGGAAAAACTGTTTTTT.

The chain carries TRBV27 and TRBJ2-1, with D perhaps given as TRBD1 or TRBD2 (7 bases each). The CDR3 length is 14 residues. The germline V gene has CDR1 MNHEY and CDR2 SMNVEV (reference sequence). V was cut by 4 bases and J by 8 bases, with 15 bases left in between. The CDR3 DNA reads TGTGCCAGCAGTTCCACCCCAGGGGGGGATGAGCAGTTCTTC. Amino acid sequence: CASSSTPGGDEQFF.

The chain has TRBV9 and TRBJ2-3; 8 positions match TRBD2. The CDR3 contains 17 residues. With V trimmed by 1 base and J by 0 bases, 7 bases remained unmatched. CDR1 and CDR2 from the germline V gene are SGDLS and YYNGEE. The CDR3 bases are TGTGCCAGCAGCGTATCCCCGAGCGGGAGCAGCACAGATACGCAGTATTTT. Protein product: CASSVSPSGSSTDTQYF.

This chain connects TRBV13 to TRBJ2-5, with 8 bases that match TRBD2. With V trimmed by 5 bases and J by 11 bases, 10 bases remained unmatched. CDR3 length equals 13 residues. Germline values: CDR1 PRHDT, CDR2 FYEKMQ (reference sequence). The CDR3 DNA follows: TGTGCCAGCAGCACCAGCCGGGGGGGAGAGCAGTACTTC. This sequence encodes CASSTSRGGEQYF.

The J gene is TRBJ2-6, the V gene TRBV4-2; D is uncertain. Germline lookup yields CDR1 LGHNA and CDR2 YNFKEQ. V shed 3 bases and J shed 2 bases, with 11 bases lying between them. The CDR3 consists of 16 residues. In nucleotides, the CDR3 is TGTGCCAGCAGCCATGAACAGTTTACTGGGGCCAACGTCCTGACTTTC. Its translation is CASSHEQFTGANVLTF.

CDR3 amino acids: CASGLVQDGKLYSNQPQHF. DNA of the CDR3: TGTGCTAGTGGTTTGGTACAGGACGGGAAATTGTATAGCAATCAGCCCCAGCATTTT. V and J are TRBV12-5 and TRBJ1-5; tentatively, D is TRBD1 (5 bases). The germline V and J ends were trimmed by 0 bases and 0 bases, with 18 bases remaining between them. This CDR3 region has 19 residues. Germline V gene lookup returns CDR1 LGHNT and CDR2 FRNRAP.

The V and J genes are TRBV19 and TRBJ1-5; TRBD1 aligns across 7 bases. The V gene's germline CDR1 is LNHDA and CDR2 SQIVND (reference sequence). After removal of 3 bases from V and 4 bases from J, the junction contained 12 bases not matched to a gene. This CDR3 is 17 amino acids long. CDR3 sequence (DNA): TGTGCCAGTAGTATCCACTTTCGACAGGGAGGGAATCAGCCCCAGCATTTT. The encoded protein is CASSIHFRQGGNQPQHF.

CDR3 DNA sequence: TGTGCCAGTAAAGGACTAGCGGGAGCAGAGACCCAGTACTTC. It specifies CASKGLAGAETQYF. The chain recombines TRBV19 with TRBJ2-5; 13 bases match TRBD2. Per germline, CDR1 LNHDA and CDR2 SQIVND (reference sequence). This CDR3 has 14 residues. J was trimmed by 4 bases and V by 7 bases; bases with no gene match: 3.

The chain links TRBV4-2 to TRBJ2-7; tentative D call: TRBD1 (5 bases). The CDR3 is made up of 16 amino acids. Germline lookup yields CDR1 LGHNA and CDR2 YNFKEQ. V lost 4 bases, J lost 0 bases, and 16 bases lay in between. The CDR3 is CASSPTGSDSSYEQYF. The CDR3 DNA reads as TGTGCCAGCAGCCCAACCGGGTCTGACAGCTCCTACGAGCAGTACTTC.

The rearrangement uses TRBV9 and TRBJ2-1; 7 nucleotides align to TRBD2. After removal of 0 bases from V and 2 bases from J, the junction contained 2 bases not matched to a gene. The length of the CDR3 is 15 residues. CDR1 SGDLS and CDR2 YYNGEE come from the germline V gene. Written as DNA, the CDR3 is TGTGCCAGCAGCGTAGAGGGACTAACCTACAATGAGCAGTTCTTC. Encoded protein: CASSVEGLTYNEQFF. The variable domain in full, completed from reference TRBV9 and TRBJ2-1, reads DSGVTQTPKHLITATGQRVTLRCSPRSGDLSVYWYQQSLDQGLQFLIQYYNGEERAKGNILERFSAQQFPDLHSELNLSSLELGDSALYFCASSVEGLTYNEQFFGPGTRLTVL.

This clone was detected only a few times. CDR3 region: CASSLRRAQETQYF. CDR3 nucleotide sequence: TGTGCCAGCAGCTTAAGACGCGCTCAAGAGACCCAGTACTTC. The chain carries TRBV11-2 and TRBJ2-5; D is unclear. Per the germline V gene, CDR1 is SGHAT and CDR2 is FQNNGV. V lost 2 bases and J lost 2, with 9 bases in between. The CDR3 consists of 14 residues.

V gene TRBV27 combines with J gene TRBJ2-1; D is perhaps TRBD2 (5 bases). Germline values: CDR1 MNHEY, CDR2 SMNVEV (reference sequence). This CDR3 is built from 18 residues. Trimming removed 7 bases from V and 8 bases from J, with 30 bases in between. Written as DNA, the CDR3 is TGTGCCAGCACCCTCTCCCTAGCTCGGGCCGTAGGCAGGCATGAGCAGTTCTTC. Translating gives CASTLSLARAVGRHEQFF.

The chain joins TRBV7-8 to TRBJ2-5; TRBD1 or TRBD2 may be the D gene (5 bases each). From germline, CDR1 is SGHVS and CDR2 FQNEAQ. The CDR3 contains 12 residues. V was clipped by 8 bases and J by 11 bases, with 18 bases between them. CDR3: CASWLAFWGQYF. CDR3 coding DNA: TGTGCCAGCTGGTTGGCGTTCTGGGGGCAGTACTTC.

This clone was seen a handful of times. In DNA form, the CDR3 reads TGTGCCAGCAGCTCTATCGAAGCTTTCTTT. Translation gives CASSSIEAFF. This rearrangement joins TRBV7-9 to TRBJ1-1; no clear D gene. The germline V and J ends were trimmed by 4 bases and 8 bases, with 5 bases remaining between them. Germline CDR1 SEHNR, CDR2 FQNEAQ (reference sequence). The CDR3 length is 10 residues.